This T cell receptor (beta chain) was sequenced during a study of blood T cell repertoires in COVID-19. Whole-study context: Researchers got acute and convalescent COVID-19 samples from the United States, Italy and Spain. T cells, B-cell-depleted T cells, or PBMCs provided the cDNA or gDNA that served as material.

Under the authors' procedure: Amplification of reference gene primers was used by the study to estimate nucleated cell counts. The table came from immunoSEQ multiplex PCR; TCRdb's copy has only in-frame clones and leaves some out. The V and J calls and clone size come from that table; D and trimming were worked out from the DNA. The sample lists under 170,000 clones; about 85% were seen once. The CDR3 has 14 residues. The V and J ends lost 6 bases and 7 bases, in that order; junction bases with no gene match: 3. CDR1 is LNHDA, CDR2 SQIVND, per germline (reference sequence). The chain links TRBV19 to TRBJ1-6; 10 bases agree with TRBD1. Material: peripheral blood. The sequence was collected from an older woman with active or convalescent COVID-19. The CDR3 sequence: CASSRQGANSPLHF. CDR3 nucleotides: TGTGCCAGTAGCCGACAGGGGGCAAATTCACCCCTCCACTTT.